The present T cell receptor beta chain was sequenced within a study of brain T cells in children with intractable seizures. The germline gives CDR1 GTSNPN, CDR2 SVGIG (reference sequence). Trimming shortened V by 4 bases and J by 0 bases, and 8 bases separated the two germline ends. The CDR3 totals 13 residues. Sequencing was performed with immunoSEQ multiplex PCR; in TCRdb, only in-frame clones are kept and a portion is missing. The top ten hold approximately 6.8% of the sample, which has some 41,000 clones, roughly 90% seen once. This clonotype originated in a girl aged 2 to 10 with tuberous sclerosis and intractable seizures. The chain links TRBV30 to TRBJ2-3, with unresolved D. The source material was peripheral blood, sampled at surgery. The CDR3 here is CAWKQPSTDTQYF. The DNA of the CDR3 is TGTGCCTGGAAACAGCCCAGCACAGATACGCAGTATTTT.